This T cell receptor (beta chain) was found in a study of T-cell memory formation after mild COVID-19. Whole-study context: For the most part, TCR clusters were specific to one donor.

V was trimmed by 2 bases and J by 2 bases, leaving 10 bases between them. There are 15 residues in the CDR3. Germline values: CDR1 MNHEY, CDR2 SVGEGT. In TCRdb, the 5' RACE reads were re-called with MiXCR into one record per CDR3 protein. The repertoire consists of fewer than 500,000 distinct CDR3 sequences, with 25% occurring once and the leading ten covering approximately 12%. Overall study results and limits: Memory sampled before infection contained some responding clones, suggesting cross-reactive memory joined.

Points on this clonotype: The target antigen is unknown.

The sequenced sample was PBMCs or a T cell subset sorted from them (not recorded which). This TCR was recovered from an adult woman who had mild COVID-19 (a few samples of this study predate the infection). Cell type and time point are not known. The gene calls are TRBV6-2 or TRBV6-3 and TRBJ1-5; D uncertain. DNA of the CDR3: TGTGCCAGCAGTTACGAGGGAGTGCGCAATCAGCCCCAGCATTTT. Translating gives CASSYEGVRNQPQHF.